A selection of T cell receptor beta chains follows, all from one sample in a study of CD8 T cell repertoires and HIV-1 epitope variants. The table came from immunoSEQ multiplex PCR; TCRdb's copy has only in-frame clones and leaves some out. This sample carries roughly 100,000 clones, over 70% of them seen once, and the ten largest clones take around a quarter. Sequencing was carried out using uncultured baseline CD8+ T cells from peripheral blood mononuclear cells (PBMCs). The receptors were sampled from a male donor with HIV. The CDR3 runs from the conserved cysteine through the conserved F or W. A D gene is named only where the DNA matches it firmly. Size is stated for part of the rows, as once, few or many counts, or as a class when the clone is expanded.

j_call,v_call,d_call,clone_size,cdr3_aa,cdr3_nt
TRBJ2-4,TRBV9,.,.,CASSVDQGIQYF,TGTGCCAGCAGCGTAGATCAGGGCATTCAGTACTTC
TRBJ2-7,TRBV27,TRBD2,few,CATRHIRREWVLAGPISYEQYF,TGTGCCACCAGACATATTAGAAGGGAGTGGGTACTAGCGGGACCTATCTCCTACGAGCAGTACTTC
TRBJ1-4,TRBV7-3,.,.,CASSPTGEGEKLFF,TGTGCCAGCAGCCCGACGGGGGAGGGTGAAAAACTGTTTTTT
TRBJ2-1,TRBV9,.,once,CASSVQVGSTYNEQFF,TGTGCCAGCAGCGTACAAGTGGGGAGTACGTACAATGAGCAGTTCTTC
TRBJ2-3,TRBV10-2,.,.,CASRVYTNMGPDTDTQYF,TGCGCCAGCAGGGTATATACTAATATGGGGCCAGACACAGATACGCAGTATTTT
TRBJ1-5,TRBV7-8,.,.,CASSRYRDTNQPQHF,TGTGCCAGCAGCAGATACCGGGATACTAATCAGCCCCAGCATTTT
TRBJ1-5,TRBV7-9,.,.,CASSLDGNQPQHF,TGTGCCAGCAGCTTAGACGGGAATCAGCCCCAGCATTTT
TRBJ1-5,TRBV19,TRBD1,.,CASIHRGVKSNQPQHF,TGTGCCAGTATTCACAGGGGAGTGAAGAGCAATCAGCCCCAGCATTTT
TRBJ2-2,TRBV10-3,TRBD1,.,CAISGGQIANTGELFF,TGTGCCATCAGTGGGGGACAGATCGCGAACACCGGGGAGCTGTTTTTT
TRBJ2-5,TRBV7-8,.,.,CASSLGGGRETQYF,TGTGCCAGCAGCTTAGGGGGTGGGAGGGAGACCCAGTACTTC
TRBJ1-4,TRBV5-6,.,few,CASSQPSGGEEKLFF,TGTGCCAGCAGTCAGCCGTCCGGTGGGGAAGAAAAACTGTTTTTT
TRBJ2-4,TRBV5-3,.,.,CAPRGLAKNIQYF,TGTGCCCCCCGGGGGCTAGCCAAAAACATTCAGTACTTC
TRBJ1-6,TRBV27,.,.,CASPSNPGPRALHF,TGTGCCAGCCCCTCCAACCCGGGACCTCGAGCCCTCCACTTT
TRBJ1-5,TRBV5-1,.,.,CASSLGGPGRPQHF,TGCGCCAGCAGCTTAGGGGGGCCCGGGCGTCCCCAGCATTTT
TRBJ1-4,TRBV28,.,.,CASSPGGRGPNEKLFF,TGTGCCAGCAGTCCCGGAGGCAGGGGTCCTAATGAAAAACTGTTTTTT
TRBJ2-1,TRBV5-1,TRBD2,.,CASSQDGTRLQFF,TGCGCCAGCAGCCAAGACGGGACTAGGCTTCAGTTCTTC
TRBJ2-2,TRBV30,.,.,CAWSVGTAGIGELFF,TGTGCCTGGAGTGTAGGAACCGCGGGGATCGGGGAGCTGTTTTTT
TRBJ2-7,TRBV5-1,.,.,CASSGQGGYEQYF,TGCGCCAGCAGTGGGCAGGGGGGCTACGAGCAGTACTTC
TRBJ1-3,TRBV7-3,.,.,CASSLDRVTIYF,TGTGCCAGCAGCTTAGACCGTGTCACCATATATTTT
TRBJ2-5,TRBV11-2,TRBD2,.,CASSVRTLMAGGPETQYF,TGTGCCAGCAGCGTCCGGACGCTTATGGCGGGAGGCCCAGAGACCCAGTACTTC
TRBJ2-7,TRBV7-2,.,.,CASSPGARSYEQYF,TGTGCCAGCAGCCCGGGGGCGCGCTCCTACGAGCAGTACTTC
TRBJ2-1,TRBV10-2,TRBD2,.,CASRPSSGRGYNEQFF,TGCGCCAGCAGGCCCTCGAGCGGGAGGGGCTACAATGAGCAGTTCTTC
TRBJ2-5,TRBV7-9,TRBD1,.,CASSPLPGQGEETQYF,TGTGCCAGCAGCCCCCTCCCGGGACAGGGAGAGGAGACCCAGTACTTC
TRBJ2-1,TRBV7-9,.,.,CASSRGTDEQFF,TGTGCCAGCAGCCGGGGGACGGATGAGCAGTTCTTC
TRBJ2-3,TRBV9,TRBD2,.,CASSVALAGSTTDTQYF,TGTGCCAGCAGCGTAGCACTAGCGGGATCTACTACAGATACGCAGTATTTT